The T cell receptor beta chain described here comes from a study of shared T cell receptors in the human thymus. Produced via immunoSEQ multiplex PCR; TCRdb's table is partial and in-frame only. The table includes 72,000 or so clones, about 95% detected once. The source material was thymocytes. This sequence originates from a human donor.

The CDR3 protein is CASSPSSSYNEQFF. The CDR3 nucleotides read TGTGCCAGCAGCCCTAGTAGCTCCTACAATGAGCAGTTCTTC. This chain connects TRBV5-6 to TRBJ2-1; D is undetermined. Germline values: CDR1 SGHDT, CDR2 YYEEEE. This CDR3 spans 14 amino acids. Trimming shortened V by 4 bases and J by 0 bases, and 8 bases separated the two germline ends.